The entry below gives a single TCR beta chain sequence along with its context. These data belong to a study of blood T cell repertoires in COVID-19. At the level of the study: The United States, Italy and Spain provided the acute and convalescent COVID-19 samples.

Authors' analysis steps: Estimation of nucleated cell counts was performed using reference gene primer amplification. The data were produced by immunoSEQ multiplex PCR, yet TCRdb's version contains in-frame clones alone and is incomplete. From that table come the V and J calls and clone size; the DNA was used to work out D and trimming. The table records a few hundred thousand clones, roughly 84% of them present only once. Per germline, CDR1 MNHEY and CDR2 SVGAGI. Trimming removed 9 bases from V and 7 bases from J; junction bases left unmatched: 13. The CDR3 is made up of 14 amino acids. The chain joins TRBV6-5 to TRBJ2-5; 8 bases match TRBD2. This receptor was identified in a man aged 50-60 years with active or convalescent COVID-19. Sample: peripheral blood. The CDR3 DNA reads as TGTGCCAGTCGGATCCCGGGACTAGGAGGGACCCAGTACTTC. Translated, it gives CASRIPGLGGTQYF.